This T cell receptor beta chain was captured by sequencing in a study of blood T cell repertoires in COVID-19. Study at large: The origin of the acute and convalescent COVID-19 samples was the United States, Italy and Spain. T cells, B-cell-depleted T cells, or PBMCs provided the cDNA or gDNA that served as material.

Source study methods: Estimates of nucleated cell counts were drawn from the amplification of reference gene primers. Profiled with immunoSEQ multiplex PCR; TCRdb holds only in-frame clones, not every one. V, J and clone size derive from that table, while D and trimming were established from the DNA sequence. In the table there are about 200,000 clones, about 92% of which are singletons. CDR1 LNHDA and CDR2 SQIVND come from the germline V gene (reference sequence). V was clipped by 6 bases and J by 2 bases, with 17 bases between them. The CDR3 extends over 15 amino acids. This TCR was sampled from a man between 25 and 39 years old with acute or convalescent COVID-19. The chain recombines TRBV19 with TRBJ2-7; maybe TRBD2 (6 bases). Source material: peripheral blood. The CDR3 nucleotides read TGTGCCAGTAGCAACTTAGCGGAAGCCCCCTACGAGCAGTACTTC. It encodes CASSNLAEAPYEQYF. The whole variable domain, filled in from reference TRBV19 and TRBJ2-7, reads DGGITQSPKYLFRKEGQNVTLSCEQNLNHDAMYWYRQDPGQGLRLIYYSQIVNDFQKGDIAEGYSVSREKKESFPLTVTSAQKNPTAFYLCASSNLAEAPYEQYFGPGTRLTVT.